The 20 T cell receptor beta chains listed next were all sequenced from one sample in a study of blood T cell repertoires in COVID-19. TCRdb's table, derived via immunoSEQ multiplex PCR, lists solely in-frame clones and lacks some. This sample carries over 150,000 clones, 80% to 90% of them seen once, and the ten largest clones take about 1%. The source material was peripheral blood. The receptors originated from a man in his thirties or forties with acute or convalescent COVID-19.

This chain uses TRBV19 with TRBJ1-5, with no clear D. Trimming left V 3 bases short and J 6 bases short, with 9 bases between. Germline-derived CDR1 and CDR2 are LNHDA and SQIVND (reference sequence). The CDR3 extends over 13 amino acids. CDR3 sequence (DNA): TGTGCCAGTAGTATTATGGGCAGTCAGCCCCAGCATTTT. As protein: CASSIMGSQPQHF.

For the CDR3, the DNA is TGTGCCAGCTCACCAAGGGGGCAGCAAGAGACCCAGTACTTC. Amino acids: CASSPRGQQETQYF. J is TRBJ2-5 and V is TRBV18; 7 bases agree with TRBD1. The V segment lost 2 bases and the J segment 2 bases; nucleotides outside the gene matches: 2. CDR3 length: 14 residues. Per germline, CDR1 KGHSH and CDR2 LQKENI.

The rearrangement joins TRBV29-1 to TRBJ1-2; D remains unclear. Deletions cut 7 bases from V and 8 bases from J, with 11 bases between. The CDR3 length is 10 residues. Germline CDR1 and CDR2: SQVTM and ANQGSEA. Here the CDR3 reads CSALEGGYTF. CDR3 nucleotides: TGCAGCGCCCTGGAGGGCGGCTACACCTTC.

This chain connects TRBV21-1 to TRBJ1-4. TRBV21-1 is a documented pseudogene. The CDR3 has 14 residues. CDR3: CASLNREPNEKLFF. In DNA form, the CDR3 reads TGTGCCAGCCTAAACCGAGAGCCTAATGAAAAACTGTTTTTT.

CDR3 sequence: CASSLGQLNTGELFF. CDR3 DNA: TGCGCCAGCAGCTTGGGACAGCTGAACACCGGGGAGCTGTTTTTT. The rearrangement uses TRBV5-1 and TRBJ2-2; possibly TRBD1 for D (5 bases). This CDR3 comprises 15 residues. The germline V gene encodes CDR1 SGHRS and CDR2 YFSETQ. Between the trimmed V and J ends, which lost 0 bases and 1 base, there was a span of 7 bases.

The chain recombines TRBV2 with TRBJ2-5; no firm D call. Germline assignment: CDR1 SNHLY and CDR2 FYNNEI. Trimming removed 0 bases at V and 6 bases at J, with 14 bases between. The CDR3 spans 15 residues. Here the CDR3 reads CASSEAQGASKTQYF. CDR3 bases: TGTGCCAGCAGTGAAGCGCAAGGAGCAAGCAAGACCCAGTACTTC.

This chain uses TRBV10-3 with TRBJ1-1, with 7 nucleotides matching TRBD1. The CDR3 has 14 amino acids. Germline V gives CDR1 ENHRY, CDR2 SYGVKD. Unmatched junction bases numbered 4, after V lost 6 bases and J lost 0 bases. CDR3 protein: CAIRGQSMNTEAFF. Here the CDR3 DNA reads TGTGCCATCAGGGGACAGAGCATGAACACTGAAGCTTTCTTT.

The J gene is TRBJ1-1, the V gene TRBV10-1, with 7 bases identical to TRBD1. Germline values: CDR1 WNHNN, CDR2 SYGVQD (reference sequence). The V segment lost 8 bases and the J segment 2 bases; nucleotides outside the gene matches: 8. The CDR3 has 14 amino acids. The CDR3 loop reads CASGPRGSNTEAFF. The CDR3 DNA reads TGCGCCAGCGGACCCAGGGGGAGTAACACTGAAGCTTTCTTT.

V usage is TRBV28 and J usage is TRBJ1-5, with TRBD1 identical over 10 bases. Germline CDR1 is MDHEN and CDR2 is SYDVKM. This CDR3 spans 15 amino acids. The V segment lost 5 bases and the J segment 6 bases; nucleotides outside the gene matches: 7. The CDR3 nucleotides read TGTGCCAGCAGTACGGGACAGGGGAAGGTTCAGCCCCAGCATTTT. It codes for CASSTGQGKVQPQHF.

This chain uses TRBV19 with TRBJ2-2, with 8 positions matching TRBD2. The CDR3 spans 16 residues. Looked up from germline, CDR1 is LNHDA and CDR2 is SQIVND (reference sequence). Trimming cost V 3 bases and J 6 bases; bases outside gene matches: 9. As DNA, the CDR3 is TGTGCCAGTAGTATCGAAGCGGGGGCCCCCCCCGGGGAGCTGTTTTTT. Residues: CASSIEAGAPPGELFF.

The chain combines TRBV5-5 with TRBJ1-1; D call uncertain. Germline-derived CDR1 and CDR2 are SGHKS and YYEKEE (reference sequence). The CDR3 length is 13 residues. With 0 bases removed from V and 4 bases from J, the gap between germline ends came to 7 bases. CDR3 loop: CASSLAIATEAFF. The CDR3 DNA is TGTGCCAGCAGCTTGGCCATAGCCACTGAAGCTTTCTTT.

DNA for the CDR3: TGTGCCAGCAGTCGCCGGGACACCCCCTCCTACGAGCAGTACTTC. The encoded protein is CASSRRDTPSYEQYF. This chain links TRBV27 with TRBJ2-7, with D tentatively TRBD1 (6 bases). CDR3 size: 15 residues. V was cut by 5 bases and J by 0 bases, with 14 bases left in between. The germline CDR1 and CDR2 sequences are MNHEY and SMNVEV (reference sequence).

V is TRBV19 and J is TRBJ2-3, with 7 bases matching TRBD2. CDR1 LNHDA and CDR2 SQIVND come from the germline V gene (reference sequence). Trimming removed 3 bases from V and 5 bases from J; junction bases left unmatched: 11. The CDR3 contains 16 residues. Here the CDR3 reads CASSIVVRGGRDTQYF. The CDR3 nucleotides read TGTGCCAGTAGTATTGTTGTCCGGGGAGGGAGAGATACGCAGTATTTT.

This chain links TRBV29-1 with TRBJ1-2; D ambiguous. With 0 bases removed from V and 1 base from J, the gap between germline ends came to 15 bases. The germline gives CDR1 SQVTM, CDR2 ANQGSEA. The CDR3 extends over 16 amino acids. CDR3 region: CSVEDRVGGINYGYTF. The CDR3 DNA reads TGCAGCGTTGAAGATCGGGTCGGCGGAATTAACTATGGCTACACCTTC.

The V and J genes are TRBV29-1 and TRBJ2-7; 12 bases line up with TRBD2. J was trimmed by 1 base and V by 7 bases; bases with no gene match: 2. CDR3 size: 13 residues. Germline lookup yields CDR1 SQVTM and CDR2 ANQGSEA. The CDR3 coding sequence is TGCAGCGCTCTAGCGGGAGGGTCCTACGAGCAGTACTTC. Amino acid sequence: CSALAGGSYEQYF.

CDR3 protein: CASSLKGSGGYTF. The CDR3 DNA reads as TGTGCCAGCAGCTTAAAAGGATCAGGTGGCTACACCTTC. The V call is TRBV7-2, the J call TRBJ1-2, with unresolved D. V lost 2 bases and J lost 7, with 11 bases in between. Germline V lookup: CDR1 SGHTA, CDR2 FQGNSA. CDR3 size: 13 residues.

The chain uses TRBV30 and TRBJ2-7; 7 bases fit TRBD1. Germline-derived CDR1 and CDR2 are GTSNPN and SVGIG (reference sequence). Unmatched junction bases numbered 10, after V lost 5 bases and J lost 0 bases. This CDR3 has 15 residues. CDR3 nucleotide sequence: TGTGCCTGGGACAGTTTCCGGGACAGCTCCTACGAGCAGTACTTC. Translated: CAWDSFRDSSYEQYF.

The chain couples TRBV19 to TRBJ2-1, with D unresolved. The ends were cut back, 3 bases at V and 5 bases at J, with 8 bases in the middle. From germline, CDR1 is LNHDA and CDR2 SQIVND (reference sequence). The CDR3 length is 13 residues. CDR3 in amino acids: CASSIYPNNEQFF. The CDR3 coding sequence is TGTGCCAGTAGTATTTACCCTAACAATGAGCAGTTCTTC.

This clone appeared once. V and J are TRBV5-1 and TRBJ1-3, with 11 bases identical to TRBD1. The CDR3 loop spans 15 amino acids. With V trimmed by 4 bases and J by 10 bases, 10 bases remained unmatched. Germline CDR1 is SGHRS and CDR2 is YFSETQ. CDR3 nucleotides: TGCGCCAGCAGCCCTTTGGACAGGGGGCTGAGGACCATATATTTT. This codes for CASSPLDRGLRTIYF. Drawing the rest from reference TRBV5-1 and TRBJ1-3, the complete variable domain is KAGVTQTPRYLIKTRGQQVTLSCSPISGHRSVSWYQQTPGQGLQFLFEYFSETQRNKGNFPGRFSGRQFSNSRSEMNVSTLELGDSALYLCASSPLDRGLRTIYFGEGSWLTVV.

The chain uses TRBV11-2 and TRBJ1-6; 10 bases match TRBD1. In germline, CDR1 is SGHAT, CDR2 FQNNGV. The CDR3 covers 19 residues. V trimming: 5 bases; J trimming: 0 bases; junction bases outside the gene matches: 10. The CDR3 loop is CASSTRDRGYSSYNSPLHF. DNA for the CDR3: TGTGCCAGCAGCACGCGGGACAGGGGCTATAGCTCCTATAATTCACCCCTCCACTTT.